These 9 T cell receptor beta chains originate from one sample sequenced in a study of cytomegalovirus exposure and HLA in healthy donors. It was with 60 Vbeta and 13 Jbeta primers that the PCR ran. Libraries were prepared by immunoSEQ multiplex PCR; TCRdb keeps only in-frame clonotypes and omits some of them. The sample includes under 200,000 clones, approximately 71% of them seen just once. Sequencing used PBMCs. The receptor source for this set is a male donor in good health and CMV-seronegative.

The chain carries TRBV5-1 and TRBJ1-2, with D possibly TRBD1 on 6 matching bases. V dropped 0 bases and J dropped 7 bases, with 16 bases sitting between them. The CDR3 runs to 15 residues. In germline, CDR1 is SGHRS, CDR2 YFSETQ. The CDR3: CASSLEDGGAGGYTF. The CDR3 DNA sequence: TGCGCCAGCAGCTTGGAGGATGGGGGCGCTGGTGGCTACACCTTC.

This sequence joins TRBV13 and TRBJ2-7; the match to TRBD2 covers 12 bases. CDR3 length: 15 amino acids. The germline V gene has CDR1 PRHDT and CDR2 FYEKMQ (reference sequence). With 5 bases clipped from V and 7 bases from J, the junction kept 9 bases outside the gene matches. The CDR3 nucleotides read TGTGCCAGCAGCGGCTCGACTAGCGGGAGTCAGGAGCAGTACTTC. Its protein is CASSGSTSGSQEQYF.

The CDR3 DNA reads as TGTGCCAGCAGTCGTCCGGGACAGGCGGTTAATGAGCAGTTCTTC. As protein: CASSRPGQAVNEQFF. J is TRBJ2-1 and V is TRBV6-5; 8 bases align to TRBD1. The CDR3 contains 15 residues. V lost 5 bases to trimming and J lost 7 bases; unmatched junction nucleotides: 10. From germline, CDR1 is MNHEY and CDR2 SVGAGI.

The chain recombines TRBV5-1 with TRBJ2-1, with 9 nucleotides matching TRBD1. CDR1 and CDR2 (germline): SGHRS, YFSETQ. After removal of 0 bases from V and 4 bases from J, the junction contained 2 bases not matched to a gene. This CDR3 has 15 residues. The CDR3 DNA reads TGCGCCAGCAGCTTGGGACAGGGGGTGTACAATGAGCAGTTCTTC. Amino acids: CASSLGQGVYNEQFF.

J is TRBJ2-1 and V is TRBV9, with TRBD2 identical over 8 bases. Germline V CDR1 and CDR2: SGDLS, YYNGEE. V dropped 0 bases and J dropped 9; count of bases not matched to a gene: 11. The CDR3 loop spans 16 amino acids. The CDR3 nucleotides read TGTGCCAGCAGCGTAGGAGATAGCGGGGCATGGGGTGAGCAGTTCTTC. It is translated as CASSVGDSGAWGEQFF.

The chain's CDR3 is CASSPNIAGTGTSYEQYF. For the CDR3, the DNA is TGTGCCAGCAGTCCTAATATCGCCGGGACAGGGACTTCCTACGAGCAGTACTTC. This chain links TRBV27 with TRBJ2-7; 9 positions agree with TRBD1. Germline V gene data show CDR1 as MNHEY and CDR2 as SMNVEV (reference sequence). The CDR3 is 18 residues long. With V trimmed by 5 bases and J by 1 base, 15 bases remained unmatched.

The rearrangement links TRBV7-9 to TRBJ2-2, with 10 bases identical to TRBD1. This CDR3 is built from 15 residues. J lost 3 bases, V lost 5 bases, and 3 bases had no gene match. Germline V gives CDR1 SEHNR, CDR2 FQNEAQ (reference sequence). The CDR3 spells CASSQGQGDTGELFF. The CDR3 nucleotides are TGTGCCAGCAGCCAAGGACAGGGGGACACCGGGGAGCTGTTTTTT.

This chain joins TRBV5-1 and TRBJ2-1; possibly TRBD1 for D (5 bases). This CDR3 has 13 residues. Between the trimmed V and J ends, which lost 3 bases and 6 bases, there was a span of 10 bases. Germline assignment: CDR1 SGHRS and CDR2 YFSETQ. The CDR3 nucleotides are TGCGCCAGCAGCTCGGACACTTCCAATGAGCAGTTCTTC. Its translation: CASSSDTSNEQFF.

This clone was found once. DNA for the CDR3: TGTGCCAGCAGCGTAGGCCCCGGGGCGGGACTTACCTACGAGCAGTACTTC. Protein: CASSVGPGAGLTYEQYF. The chain uses TRBV9 and TRBJ2-7; D may be TRBD2 (6 bases). From germline, CDR1 is SGDLS and CDR2 YYNGEE. The CDR3 consists of 17 residues. V gave up 0 bases and J gave up 2 bases, with 18 bases separating them.